This entry is about one TCR beta chain. Clinical history as reported by participants underpinned cohort assignment. The sample comes from a study of blood T cell repertoires in COVID-19. Study at large: Sites across the United States, Italy and Spain contributed samples from acute and convalescent COVID-19. In each case, the material was cDNA or gDNA derived from T cells, B-cell-depleted T cells, or PBMCs.

Measured with immunoSEQ multiplex PCR; TCRdb has only the in-frame clones, and not every one. In the table there are about 200,000 clones, about 83% of which are singletons. With V trimmed by 5 bases and J by 4 bases, 2 bases remained unmatched. The CDR3 is 15 amino acids. Germline V lookup: CDR1 SNHLY, CDR2 FYNNEI. The specimen was PBMCs or T cells enriched from blood (not recorded which). The sequence was obtained from a man between 35 and 55 years old with acute COVID-19. The chain uses TRBV2 and TRBJ2-5, with TRBD2 matching 15 bases. This chain's CDR3 is CASSRTSGRGETQYF. The CDR3 bases are TGTGCCAGCAGTCGGACTAGCGGGAGGGGAGAGACCCAGTACTTC.